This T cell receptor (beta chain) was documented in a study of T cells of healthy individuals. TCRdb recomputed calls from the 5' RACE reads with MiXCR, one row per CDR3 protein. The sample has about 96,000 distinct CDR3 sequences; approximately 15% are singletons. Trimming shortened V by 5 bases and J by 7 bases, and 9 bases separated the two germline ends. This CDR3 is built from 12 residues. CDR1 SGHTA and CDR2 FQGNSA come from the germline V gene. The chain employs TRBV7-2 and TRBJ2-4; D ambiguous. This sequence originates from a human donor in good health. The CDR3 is CASSLGFNIQYF. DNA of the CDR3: TGTGCCAGCAGCCTAGGTTTTAACATTCAGTACTTC.